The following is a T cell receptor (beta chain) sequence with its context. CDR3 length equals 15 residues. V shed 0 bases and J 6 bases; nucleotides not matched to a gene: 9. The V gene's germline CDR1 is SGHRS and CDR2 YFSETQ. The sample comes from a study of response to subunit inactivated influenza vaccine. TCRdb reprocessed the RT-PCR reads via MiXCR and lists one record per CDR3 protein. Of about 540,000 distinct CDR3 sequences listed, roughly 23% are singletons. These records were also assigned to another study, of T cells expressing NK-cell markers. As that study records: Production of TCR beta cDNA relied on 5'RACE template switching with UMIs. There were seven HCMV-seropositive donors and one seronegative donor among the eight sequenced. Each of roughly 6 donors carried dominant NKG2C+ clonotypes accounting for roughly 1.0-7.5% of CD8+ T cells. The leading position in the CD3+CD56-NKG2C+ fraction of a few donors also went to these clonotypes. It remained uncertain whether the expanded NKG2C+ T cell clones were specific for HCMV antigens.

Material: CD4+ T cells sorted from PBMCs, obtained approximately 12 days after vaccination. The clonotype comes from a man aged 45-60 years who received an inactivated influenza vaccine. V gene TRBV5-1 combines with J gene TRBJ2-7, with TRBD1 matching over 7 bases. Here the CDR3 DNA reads TGCGCCAGCAGCTTGGACCCTCAGACAGGGTCCGAGCAGTACTTC. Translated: CASSLDPQTGSEQYF.